This T cell receptor (beta chain) was identified in a study of T cell responses to AZD1222 COVID-19 vaccine. Study context: Analyses pooled second doses at about 4 or about 12 weeks. General observations from the study: Without day 14 samples, only post-peak T cell repertoires were studied. AZD1222 recipients seropositive at baseline numbered only 5 to 7. Increases in Spike-specific TCR breadth and depth were seen after two AZD1222 doses.

CDR3 size: 15 residues. The junction had 4 bases not matched to a gene; V was cut back by 4 bases and J by 5 bases. Germline V gives CDR1 SGHTA, CDR2 FQGTGA. A note on this clone: What it binds is unknown.

Libraries were prepared by immunoSEQ multiplex PCR; TCRdb keeps only in-frame clonotypes and omits some of them. This table holds approximately 180,000 clones, around 88% found once. The sample in question was peripheral blood, obtained on day 0 of AZD1222 vaccination. The genes are TRBV7-3 and TRBJ2-3, with 12 bases matching TRBD2. The TCR comes from an adult in good health. CDR3 nucleotide sequence: TGTGCCAGCAGCTCTAGCGGGGGGGCGAGAGATACGCAGTATTTT. Translated: CASSSSGGARDTQYF. Using reference TRBV7-3 and TRBJ2-3 for the parts outside the CDR3, the full variable domain is GAGVSQTPSNKVTEKGKYVELRCDPISGHTALYWYRQSLGQGPEFLIYFQGTGAADDSGLPNDRFFAVRPEGSVSTLKIQRTERGDSAVYLCASSSSGGARDTQYFGPGTRLTVL.